Listed below are T cell receptor beta chains from one sample, sequenced in a study of CD8 T cells in ankylosing spondylitis. TCRdb reprocessed the 5' RACE reads with MiXCR, giving one entry per CDR3 protein. The top ten clones hold around a tenth of a sample with roughly 100,000 distinct CDR3 sequences, about 7.7% of them seen once. Sequencing input: blood, either unsorted or a sorted T cell fraction (not recorded which). Receptors originate from a male donor with ankylosing spondylitis or in good health (not recorded which). Each CDR3 is given with its conserved first and last residue. The order of the fields is clone size, J gene, V gene, D gene, CDR3 protein, CDR3 DNA. D genes are given only for firm matches. Not every row has a clone size; where given, it reads once, few, many or a size class.

clone_size: -; j_call: TRBJ2-2; v_call: TRBV12-3/TRBV12-4; d_call: TRBD2; cdr3_aa: CASRLAGANTGELFF; cdr3_nt: TGTGCCAGCAGATTAGCGGGCGCGAACACCGGGGAGCTGTTTTTT
clone_size: many; j_call: TRBJ2-3; v_call: TRBV25-1; d_call: -; cdr3_aa: CASSTAGTDTQYF; cdr3_nt: TGTGCCAGCAGTACGGCGGGCACAGATACGCAGTATTTT
clone_size: many; j_call: TRBJ2-3; v_call: TRBV7-8; d_call: -; cdr3_aa: CASSRDLARPRTDTQYF; cdr3_nt: TGTGCCAGCAGCCGTGATCTTGCGAGGCCCCGCACAGATACGCAGTATTTT
clone_size: many; j_call: TRBJ2-3; v_call: TRBV5-6; d_call: -; cdr3_aa: CASSLSDAGRDTQYF; cdr3_nt: TGTGCCAGCAGCTTGAGTGACGCAGGGCGAGATACGCAGTATTTT
clone_size: many; j_call: TRBJ2-2; v_call: TRBV5-1; d_call: TRBD1; cdr3_aa: CASATGPRQGDTGELFF; cdr3_nt: TGCGCCAGCGCCACCGGACCCCGACAGGGTGACACCGGGGAGCTGTTTTTT
clone_size: many; j_call: TRBJ1-5; v_call: TRBV10-2; d_call: TRBD1; cdr3_aa: CASRGQGAVQPQHF; cdr3_nt: TGCGCCAGCAGGGGCCAGGGGGCAGTTCAGCCCCAGCATTTT
clone_size: many; j_call: TRBJ2-1; v_call: TRBV12-3/TRBV12-4; d_call: TRBD2; cdr3_aa: CASRPTGGGIYNEQFF; cdr3_nt: TGTGCCAGCAGACCGACGGGAGGAGGAATCTACAATGAGCAGTTCTTC
clone_size: many; j_call: TRBJ2-2; v_call: TRBV12-3/TRBV12-4; d_call: TRBD2; cdr3_aa: CASLSEKRGGDDTGELFF; cdr3_nt: TGTGCCAGCCTTAGCGAGAAGCGGGGGGGCGATGACACCGGGGAGCTGTTTTTT
clone_size: many; j_call: TRBJ2-5; v_call: TRBV5-4; d_call: TRBD2; cdr3_aa: CASSPSAGGRQETQYF; cdr3_nt: TGTGCCAGCAGCCCCTCAGCGGGAGGGCGCCAAGAGACCCAGTACTTC
clone_size: many; j_call: TRBJ2-7; v_call: TRBV20-1; d_call: -; cdr3_aa: CSARDWVTDSSYEQYF; cdr3_nt: TGCAGTGCTAGAGATTGGGTGACAGATAGCTCCTACGAGCAGTACTTC
clone_size: many; j_call: TRBJ2-5; v_call: TRBV4-3; d_call: TRBD2; cdr3_aa: CASSQEAGREGETQYF; cdr3_nt: TGCGCCAGCAGCCAAGAAGCGGGCAGGGAGGGAGAGACCCAGTACTTC
clone_size: -; j_call: TRBJ1-1; v_call: TRBV18; d_call: -; cdr3_aa: CASSPTPNTEAFF; cdr3_nt: TGTGCCAGCTCACCTACACCGAACACTGAAGCTTTCTTT
clone_size: many; j_call: TRBJ2-2; v_call: TRBV20-1; d_call: -; cdr3_aa: CSARDPSRPGELFF; cdr3_nt: TGCAGTGCTAGAGATCCTAGCAGGCCCGGGGAGCTGTTTTTT
clone_size: many; j_call: TRBJ2-7; v_call: TRBV9; d_call: -; cdr3_aa: CASSVSLGQDHNPEQYF; cdr3_nt: TGTGCCAGCAGCGTTTCTCTTGGGCAGGATCATAACCCCGAGCAGTACTTC
clone_size: many; j_call: TRBJ1-2; v_call: TRBV5-1; d_call: -; cdr3_aa: CASSIGHQGSYGYTF; cdr3_nt: TGCGCCAGCAGCATCGGACACCAGGGGTCCTATGGCTACACCTTC
clone_size: -; j_call: TRBJ2-3; v_call: TRBV7-9; d_call: TRBD2; cdr3_aa: CASSLGKAGGETDTQYF; cdr3_nt: TGTGCCAGCAGCTTAGGGAAAGCGGGAGGAGAGACAGATACGCAGTATTTT
clone_size: many; j_call: TRBJ1-2; v_call: TRBV20-1; d_call: -; cdr3_aa: CSARVVSVGYGYTF; cdr3_nt: TGCAGTGCTAGAGTCGTCAGCGTTGGCTATGGCTACACCTTC
clone_size: many; j_call: TRBJ2-2; v_call: TRBV4-3; d_call: TRBD1; cdr3_aa: CASSHAYRGNTGELFF; cdr3_nt: TGCGCCAGCAGCCATGCCTACAGGGGGAACACCGGGGAGCTGTTTTTT
clone_size: many; j_call: TRBJ1-2; v_call: TRBV6-2/TRBV6-3; d_call: -; cdr3_aa: CASSFGNYGYTF; cdr3_nt: TGTGCCAGCAGTTTCGGAAACTATGGCTACACCTTC
clone_size: many; j_call: TRBJ2-7; v_call: TRBV2; d_call: -; cdr3_aa: CASSEVREQYF; cdr3_nt: TGTGCCAGCAGTGAGGTCCGCGAGCAGTACTTC
clone_size: many; j_call: TRBJ1-6; v_call: TRBV20-1; d_call: -; cdr3_aa: CSARDRGESPYNSPLHF; cdr3_nt: TGCAGTGCTAGAGATCGAGGGGAAAGTCCCTATAATTCACCCCTCCACTTT
clone_size: -; j_call: TRBJ2-3; v_call: TRBV4-3; d_call: -; cdr3_aa: CASSQQDSLSTDTQYF; cdr3_nt: TGCGCCAGCAGCCAACAGGACAGCCTTAGCACAGATACGCAGTATTTT
clone_size: many; j_call: TRBJ1-2; v_call: TRBV7-9; d_call: -; cdr3_aa: CASSFAALKNYGYTF; cdr3_nt: TGTGCCAGCAGCTTTGCGGCCCTAAAAAACTATGGCTACACCTTC
clone_size: many; j_call: TRBJ1-1; v_call: TRBV6-5; d_call: -; cdr3_aa: CASSSKTGNTEAFF; cdr3_nt: TGTGCCAGCAGTTCGAAAACAGGGAACACTGAAGCTTTCTTT
clone_size: many; j_call: TRBJ2-1; v_call: TRBV6-1; d_call: -; cdr3_aa: CASSPSGTPNNEQFF; cdr3_nt: TGTGCCAGCAGCCCTTCCGGGACTCCAAACAATGAGCAGTTCTTC
clone_size: -; j_call: TRBJ1-1; v_call: TRBV20-1; d_call: -; cdr3_aa: CSARAGARNTEAFF; cdr3_nt: TGCAGTGCTAGAGCTGGGGCACGGAACACTGAAGCTTTCTTT
clone_size: many; j_call: TRBJ2-2; v_call: TRBV10-3; d_call: TRBD2; cdr3_aa: CAIRPSGGSNTGELFF; cdr3_nt: TGTGCCATCCGCCCCAGCGGGGGGTCTAACACCGGGGAGCTGTTTTTT
clone_size: many; j_call: TRBJ2-1; v_call: TRBV13; d_call: TRBD2; cdr3_aa: CASREGLKGLAGGPANEQFF; cdr3_nt: TGTGCCAGCAGAGAAGGTCTAAAGGGACTAGCGGGAGGGCCGGCCAATGAGCAGTTCTTC
clone_size: many; j_call: TRBJ2-3; v_call: TRBV15; d_call: -; cdr3_aa: CATSRDRRLADTQYF; cdr3_nt: TGTGCCACCAGCAGAGATCGGCGCCTAGCTGATACGCAGTATTTT
clone_size: many; j_call: TRBJ1-1; v_call: TRBV6-2/TRBV6-3; d_call: TRBD1; cdr3_aa: CASSFGTGGGFF; cdr3_nt: TGTGCCAGCAGTTTCGGGACAGGGGGTGGTTTCTTT
clone_size: few; j_call: TRBJ1-5; v_call: TRBV3-1; d_call: TRBD1; cdr3_aa: CASSQDRLMPQHF; cdr3_nt: TGTGCCAGCAGCCAGGACAGGTTAATGCCCCAGCATTTT
clone_size: many; j_call: TRBJ1-2; v_call: TRBV6-5; d_call: -; cdr3_aa: CASSYSKREWTYGYTF; cdr3_nt: TGTGCCAGCAGTTACTCAAAAAGGGAGTGGACATATGGCTACACCTTC
clone_size: many; j_call: TRBJ1-6; v_call: TRBV20-1; d_call: -; cdr3_aa: CSARDAGPSSPLHF; cdr3_nt: TGCAGTGCTAGAGATGCAGGACCCTCGTCACCCCTCCACTTT
clone_size: many; j_call: TRBJ2-1; v_call: TRBV11-2; d_call: TRBD2; cdr3_aa: CASSLGRVGGSRYNEQFF; cdr3_nt: TGTGCCAGCAGCTTAGGCAGAGTCGGCGGGAGTAGGTACAATGAGCAGTTCTTC
clone_size: many; j_call: TRBJ2-5; v_call: TRBV9; d_call: -; cdr3_aa: CASSVEKASSLQTQYF; cdr3_nt: TGTGCCAGCAGCGTAGAAAAGGCTAGCTCCCTGCAGACCCAGTACTTC
clone_size: many; j_call: TRBJ1-3; v_call: TRBV7-8; d_call: -; cdr3_aa: CASSLRGFGNTIYF; cdr3_nt: TGTGCCAGCAGCTTAAGGGGGTTTGGAAACACCATATATTTT
clone_size: many; j_call: TRBJ2-7; v_call: TRBV7-6; d_call: -; cdr3_aa: CASSLAPRGYHYEQYF; cdr3_nt: TGTGCCAGCAGCTTAGCTCCAAGGGGTTACCACTACGAGCAGTACTTC
clone_size: many; j_call: TRBJ2-7; v_call: TRBV12-3/TRBV12-4; d_call: TRBD1; cdr3_aa: CASSHISKTGMRSYEQYF; cdr3_nt: TGTGCCAGCAGTCACATAAGTAAGACAGGGATGAGGTCCTACGAGCAGTACTTC
clone_size: many; j_call: TRBJ2-2; v_call: TRBV7-2; d_call: -; cdr3_aa: CASSFKGGSTGELFF; cdr3_nt: TGTGCCAGCAGCTTTAAGGGTGGTAGCACCGGGGAGCTGTTTTTT
clone_size: many; j_call: TRBJ1-1; v_call: TRBV12-3/TRBV12-4; d_call: -; cdr3_aa: CASSSSGRTEAFF; cdr3_nt: TGTGCCAGCAGTTCGTCGGGACGGACTGAAGCTTTCTTT
clone_size: many; j_call: TRBJ2-2; v_call: TRBV7-2; d_call: -; cdr3_aa: CASSYTGWNTGELFF; cdr3_nt: TGTGCCAGCAGCTACACAGGGTGGAACACCGGGGAGCTGTTTTTT
clone_size: many; j_call: TRBJ2-2; v_call: TRBV6-2/TRBV6-3; d_call: -; cdr3_aa: CASSLSAARTGELFF; cdr3_nt: TGTGCCAGCAGCCTCTCAGCGGCTCGGACCGGGGAGCTGTTTTTT
clone_size: medium-sized; j_call: TRBJ2-2; v_call: TRBV4-1; d_call: -; cdr3_aa: CASSQEQGAGTGELFF; cdr3_nt: TGCGCCAGCAGCCAAGAGCAGGGCGCGGGGACCGGGGAGCTGTTTTTT
clone_size: many; j_call: TRBJ1-2; v_call: TRBV7-2; d_call: -; cdr3_aa: CASSLAPGGYTF; cdr3_nt: TGTGCCAGCAGCTTAGCGCCAGGGGGCTACACCTTC
clone_size: once; j_call: TRBJ2-2; v_call: TRBV15; d_call: -; cdr3_aa: CATSSYSEGGELFF; cdr3_nt: TGTGCCACCAGTTCTTACTCGGAGGGCGGGGAGCTGTTTTTT
clone_size: many; j_call: TRBJ1-1; v_call: TRBV7-9; d_call: -; cdr3_aa: CASSLNAPNTEAFF; cdr3_nt: TGTGCCAGCAGCTTAAATGCCCCCAACACTGAAGCTTTCTTT
clone_size: many; j_call: TRBJ2-1; v_call: TRBV20-1; d_call: -; cdr3_aa: CSARDPFDSYNEQFF; cdr3_nt: TGCAGTGCTAGAGATCCCTTTGACTCCTACAATGAGCAGTTCTTC